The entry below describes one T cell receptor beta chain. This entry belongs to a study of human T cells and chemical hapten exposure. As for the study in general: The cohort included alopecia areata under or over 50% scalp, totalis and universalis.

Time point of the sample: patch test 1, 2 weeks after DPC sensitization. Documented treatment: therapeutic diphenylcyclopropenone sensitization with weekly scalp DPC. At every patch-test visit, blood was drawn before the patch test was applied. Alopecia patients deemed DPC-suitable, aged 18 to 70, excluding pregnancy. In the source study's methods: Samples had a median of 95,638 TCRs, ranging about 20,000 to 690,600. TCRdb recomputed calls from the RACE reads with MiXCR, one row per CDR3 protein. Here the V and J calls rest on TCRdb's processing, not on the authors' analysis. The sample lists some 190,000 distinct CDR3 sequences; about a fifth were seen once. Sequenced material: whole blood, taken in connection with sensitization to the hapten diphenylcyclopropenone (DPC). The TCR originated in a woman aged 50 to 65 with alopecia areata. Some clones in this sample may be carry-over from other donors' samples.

CDR3 protein: CASSQLAGGDEQYF. Written as DNA, the CDR3 is TGTGCCAGCAGCCAACTAGCGGGAGGGGACGAGCAGTACTTC. The J gene is TRBJ2-7, the V gene TRBV7-6; 13 bases are shared with TRBD2. Germline V gene data show CDR1 as SGHVS and CDR2 as FNYEAQ. V shed 5 bases and J 5 bases; nucleotides not matched to a gene: 3. There are 14 residues in the CDR3.